This TCR beta chain originates from a study of cytomegalovirus exposure and HLA in healthy donors (dated by TCRdb to 2016 to 2017). The study in broad terms: According to an earlier analysis of around 600 of the donors, about 180 million T cells yielded 117 million unique TCR beta sequences and about 300 Gb of sequence data. A few DR-DQ haplotypes were handled as single units for association and clustering because linkage in the cohort was strong. Roughly 290 gigabases of sequencing data and approximately 91 million unique TCR sequences made up an early release that covered 640 HLA-typed donors. High-throughput TCR immunosequencing, statistical association of individual TCRs with disease status, and machine learning were combined to predict cytomegalovirus infection status. In a later genetic analysis, genome-wide SNP genotypes for about three fifths of the roughly 670 donors were used, and that subset was treated as a discovery cohort. An earlier analysis of 450 to 750 of the donors used high-throughput TCR beta sequencing to judge whether each TCR beta V gene segment behaved as functional or pseudogenic. The study was designed to test whether signatures of past pathogen exposure could be identified by cataloging public T cell receptors. All discovery cohort repertoires had been generated on a single sequencing platform. The genetic ancestry cluster associated with self-reported Caucasian donors included roughly four fifths of the roughly 360 genotyped donors. On average, over 200,000 unique TCR beta nucleotide sequences were sequenced per donor among fewer than 500 genotyped donors of the cohort, with about 17% of those sequences being non-productive. A later analysis re-analyzed previously published TCR beta repertoires from 666 donors and added high-resolution HLA genotyping to study TCR occurrence patterns. The T cell repertoires of some 700 subjects were profiled by immunosequencing and related to cytomegalovirus serostatus. Class I and class II HLA loci were covered by the typing at four-digit resolution. The number of typed donors differed by locus: about 620-640 for A, B, C, DRB1 and DQB1; 522 for DQA1; roughly 600 for DPA1; and around 470 for DPB1. Donor age, sex, ethnicity and CMV serostatus were compiled together with the repertoire data. A separate validation cohort of about 110 different subjects was used in addition to the roughly 620-subject first cohort. In the later analysis, no new phenotypic data were used to find candidate immune exposures; instead, reliance was placed on TCR beta sequences and their occurrence across donors.

Library preparation employed the immunoSEQ multiplex PCR assay. For the multiplex PCR, a mixture combining 60 forward primers for TCR Vbeta segments and 13 reverse primers for TCR Jbeta segments was used. The CDR3 region of rearranged TCR beta genes was amplified from genomic DNA by a multiplex PCR assay. The Illumina HiSeq System was used to sequence the amplified TCR beta libraries as 87-base-pair reads. The source study handled its data this way. Across the 670 or so repertoires, a later analysis counted tens of millions of unique TCR beta chains, approximately 12 million of which were shared by at least two donors. Raw reads were error-corrected and collapsed into unique sequences with a nearest-neighbor algorithm that merged closely related sequences to remove PCR and sequencing errors. CDR3 sequences were aligned to IMGT reference sequences to assign V, D and J gene segments. For a sequence to be retained, a match of at least six nucleotides was required to both a V gene segment and a J gene segment. A rearrangement was called productive if the CDR3 had no stop codons and remained in frame with V and J, and every other rearrangement was called non-productive. CDR3 was defined by IMGT convention, running from the second conserved V-encoded cysteine to the conserved J-encoded phenylalanine. The earlier analysis of about 590 of the donors excluded sequences that lacked an unambiguous match to a single V gene segment. In an earlier analysis of several hundred of the donors, a V segment was called functional when productive rearrangements were above 56.7%, and segregating when the standard deviation between donors exceeded 5%. To diagnose cytomegalovirus status from the catalog of TCR beta chain sequences, a statistical classification framework was built. V and J gene assignment, in a later analysis, came from comparing TCR nucleotide sequences with IMGT/GENE-DB human TR gene sequences. The TCRdist pipeline was used in a later analysis to assign CDR3 sequences and most-parsimonious VDJ recombination scenarios. In a later analysis, each TCR beta chain was defined by its CDR3 amino acid sequence together with its V-gene family, and reads lacking a unique V-gene family were excluded. To address suspected cross-contamination and a sequencing artifact, a later analysis removed 450 to 700 highly shared, low-generation-probability nucleotide sequences. In a later analysis, a clonal expansion index was calculated for each public chain from normalized within-repertoire ranks of inferred template counts. A later analysis computed generation probabilities with a VDJ recombination model fitted to out-of-frame rearrangements, and checked the results against IGoR. Hypergeometric tests were used in a later analysis to score TCR-TCR, TCR-HLA and TCR-CMV co-occurrence, with a repertoire-size bias correction applied to the TCR pairs. False discovery rates were estimated in a later analysis by permuting HLA or CMV assignments 20 times. In a later analysis, co-occurring TCRs were grouped using DBSCAN, with TCRdist sequence similarity added in when clustering inside HLA-allele-positive subsets. Repertoires with fewer than 30,000 or more than 120,000 public chains were left out of co-occurrence clustering, as were five repertoires with anomalous nucleotide sharing. Sourced from immuneACCESS, this table was stored by TCRdb with only in-frame sequences that have V and J called. A share of the clones is absent; for the studies checked, an unresolved V gene accounts for under half, and the remainder has no known explanation. V and J calls and clone size are copied from that table; D and trimming were computed from the DNA. This sample has around 110,000 clones in its table, and less than 85% of those were observed once. The ten largest make up around 13% of the sample.

The paper's findings and limits, for the study overall: For the cohort, immune exposure information was limited to CMV serostatus. While some public TCRs were present in many individuals, most TCR sequences turned up only very rarely across donors. A later analysis found that most CMV-associated TCR beta chains appeared HLA-restricted, with HLA associations seemingly driven largely by CMV exposure. In a later genetic analysis, a missense DCLRE1C variant was associated with V-gene and J-gene trimming of TCR beta chains, and the association was replicated in an independent cohort. According to a later analysis, TCR association rates differed among HLA loci, with DRB1 alleles showing the most associated TCRs and HLA-C alleles showing the fewest. Some IMGT-functional V segments, including TRBV6-2 and TRBV6-3, could not be told apart with the 87-base-pair reads, so those segments were excluded. Roughly uniform sequencing depth across donors was assumed in presence/absence analyses, although this assumption may not hold. A cluster of highly shared sequence variants was judged likely to represent a technical artifact of the sequencing pipeline. According to the authors, the approach could potentially be generalized to other disease states and immunological phenotypes. In vitro tests confirmed that three of the cytomegalovirus-associated TCR beta chains recognize cytomegalovirus antigens. The earlier analysis of approximately 590 of the donors excluded approximately 17 rarely observed V segments, including chromosome 9 orphons, because counts were too low. Assigning TCR associations to individual alleles was difficult when HLA alleles, especially DR and DQ, strongly co-occurred. A further reported finding was that TCR beta sequences accurately predicted the HLA-A and HLA-B alleles for most subjects in the first cohort. This cohort had only TCR beta chains sequenced, and the lack of alpha or paired-chain data limited which features could be detected. A later analysis found that HLA-associated TCR beta chains were more clonally expanded and had lower generation probabilities than equally common non-associated chains. Compared with the 666-donor mean, donors in an Asian-associated ancestry cluster had fewer N-insertions in productive TCRs, according to a later genetic analysis. The study listed 170 or so TCR beta chains as associated with cytomegalovirus. In both the original and validation cohorts, the classifier was reported to diagnose cytomegalovirus status with high specificity and sensitivity. According to a later analysis, parvovirus B19, influenza, CMV and Epstein-Barr virus appeared linked to several top co-occurrence clusters. Correlated functional status among segregating V segments might reflect linkage disequilibrium, but an unknown experimental factor could not be ruled out. Because HLA typing was missing for some donors at each locus, association tests included only the typed subset. Specific HLA alleles were associated with 16,951 TCR beta sequences at a false discovery rate of 0.05 in a later analysis. An earlier analysis of approximately 500 of the donors showed that most TCR beta V segments appeared in productive rearrangements either about 87% or about 30% of the time, which broadly matched IMGT annotations.

A few counts support this clone. What antigen it recognizes has not been identified. Base-call qualities are not available, and no considerably larger clone is one nucleotide away. V sheds 0 bases and J sheds 2 bases, leaving 9 bases between their ends. The CDR3 contains 15 residues, cysteine and phenylalanine counted. Only the CDR3 DNA is retained, 45 bases long and in frame from the first base. The germline V gene specifies SGDLS as CDR1 and YYNGEE as CDR2. The cohort was made up of several hundred healthy bone marrow donors. At the time of sampling, every cohort member was nominally healthy, though immune exposures that went unrecorded were likely present. The donor tested CMV seropositive, placing the donor among the 290 or so seropositive members of the cohort. A peripheral blood sample was collected from each donor, and TCR beta sequencing was performed on peripheral blood mononuclear cells. Genomic DNA extraction from the blood cell samples was performed with the Qiagen DNeasy Blood Extraction Kit.

The chain employs TRBV9 and TRBJ1-3; the D gene lacks a confident call. Sequenced: PBMCs. The sequence was obtained from a woman in her forties in good health and CMV-seropositive. CDR3 loop: CASSVVGATGNTIYF. In nucleotides, the sequence is TGTGCCAGCAGCGTAGTGGGAGCAACTGGAAACACCATATATTTT.